This is a list of T cell receptor beta chains from one sample in a study of shared clonotypes between healthy human individuals. The method was immunoSEQ multiplex PCR; TCRdb's version includes in-frame clones alone and lacks a portion of them. The sample records 400,000 to 550,000 clones, roughly 78% being singletons. Sample: PBMCs. All receptors come from a woman aged 40 to 55 in good health. Some clones in this sample may be carry-over from other donors' samples. Each CDR3 is given with its conserved first and last residue. D genes are given only for firm matches. Some rows mark clone size as missing; the rest say once, few, many or name a class of expanded clone.

clone size,J gene,D gene,V gene,CDR3 DNA,CDR3 protein
.,TRBJ2-3,.,TRBV7-3,TGTGCCAGCAGCTTAGCGGGCGGTAGCACAGATACGCAGTATTTT,CASSLAGGSTDTQYF
.,TRBJ2-7,.,TRBV4-2,TGTGCCAGCAGCCAGCTAGCTATGAGGAACGAGCAGTACTTC,CASSQLAMRNEQYF
.,TRBJ1-2,TRBD1,TRBV4-3,TGCGCCAGCAGCCTACCGACTGGACAGGCGGGTGGCTATGGCTACACCTTC,CASSLPTGQAGGYGYTF
few,TRBJ2-3,TRBD2,TRBV6-1,TGTGCCAGCAGTGGAAGACTAGCTCAACACCCAGATACGCAGTATTTT,CASSGRLAQHPDTQYF
.,TRBJ2-3,.,TRBV2,TGTGCCAGCAGTGTTCTGGGGGTACGGCTCACAGATACGCAGTATTTT,CASSVLGVRLTDTQYF
few,TRBJ1-2,TRBD1,TRBV7-9,TGTGCCAGCAGCTTAACAGGGGAATCCTATGGCTACACCTTC,CASSLTGESYGYTF
.,TRBJ2-7,TRBD2,TRBV28,TGTGCCAGCAGGGTCCCCGGGACTAGCGGTTACGAGCAGTACTTC,CASRVPGTSGYEQYF
.,TRBJ2-3,.,TRBV7-3,TGTGCCAGCAGTTCAGCGAGAGGGGGCACAGATACGCAGTATTTT,CASSSARGGTDTQYF
.,TRBJ2-3,.,TRBV5-1,TGCGCCAGCAGCTTGGGTGAAGTATCAGATACGCAGTATTTT,CASSLGEVSDTQYF
once,TRBJ2-5,TRBD2,TRBV27,TGTGCCAGCAGTCCGTCGGTGGGAGGGGCTGACCAAGAGACCCAGTACTTC,CASSPSVGGADQETQYF
.,TRBJ1-2,.,TRBV21-1,TGTGCCAGCAGCAAACGGGACAGGGTGTTGGGAGGCTACACCTTC,CASSKRDRVLGGYTF
.,TRBJ2-2,.,TRBV5-1,TGCGCCAGCAGCCCGGGTAGGGCAGGGAACACCGGGGAGCTGTTTTTT,CASSPGRAGNTGELFF
many,TRBJ1-2,.,TRBV30,TGTGCCTGGAGTACGCGGGGGGGAGGTGGCTACACCTTC,CAWSTRGGGGYTF
.,TRBJ1-3,.,TRBV6-5,TGTGCCAGCAGTTCAAGGGGAAGCTCTGGAAACACCATATATTTT,CASSSRGSSGNTIYF
.,TRBJ2-2,TRBD1,TRBV18,TGTGCCAGCTCACCAGCGGGACAGGGGACGCCTGGGTTCTTACCAAACACCGGGGAGCTGTTTTTT,CASSPAGQGTPGFLPNTGELFF
.,TRBJ2-7,TRBD2,TRBV6-1,TGTGCCAGCCATGGACTAGCGGGGCCCTACGAGCAGTACTTC,CASHGLAGPYEQYF
few,TRBJ2-3,TRBD2,TRBV18,TGTGCCAGCTCACCAGTCGGGGCGGGAGGAGGCTCAGATACGCAGTATTTT,CASSPVGAGGGSDTQYF
.,TRBJ2-4,TRBD2,TRBV10-1,TGCGCCAGCAGCCCGTCGGGGGGAAACATTCAGTACTTC,CASSPSGGNIQYF
.,TRBJ2-5,TRBD2,TRBV5-1,TGCGCCAGCAGCCTCCGGGGTAGCGGGACTCGGGAGACCCAGTACTTC,CASSLRGSGTRETQYF
many,TRBJ1-1,TRBD1,TRBV6-1,TGTGCCACACAGGGGGCTAAGGGTGAAGCTTTCTTT,CATQGAKGEAFF
.,TRBJ2-1,.,TRBV28,TGTGCCAGCAGTCTGCTCCCCCAGTCCTACAATGAGCAGTTCTTC,CASSLLPQSYNEQFF
few,TRBJ2-5,.,TRBV5-1,TGCGCCAGCAGGCGGTTACGCGGGGAGACCCAGTACTTC,CASRRLRGETQYF
.,TRBJ2-7,.,TRBV28,TGTGCCAGCTGTGTAAGCTCCTACGAGCAGTACTTC,CASCVSSYEQYF
.,TRBJ2-1,.,TRBV5-4,TGTGCCAGCAGCCAAAAGGGAGCCGATGAGCAGTTCTTC,CASSQKGADEQFF
few,TRBJ2-5,TRBD2,TRBV29-1,TGCAGCGTTGAGCAAGGGACTAGCGGGAGGGCCGCGTCCCAAGAGACCCAGTACTTC,CSVEQGTSGRAASQETQYF
.,TRBJ1-2,TRBD1,TRBV29-1,TGCAGCGTAGACAGGGGGCTTTACTATGGCTACACCTTC,CSVDRGLYYGYTF
.,TRBJ1-2,.,TRBV20-1,TGCAGTGCTTTTGGTGGCTACACCTTC,CSAFGGYTF
.,TRBJ2-7,.,TRBV6-1,TGTGCCAGCAGGACTGCTTCCTACGAGCAGTACTTC,CASRTASYEQYF
.,TRBJ2-5,TRBD2,TRBV29-1,TGCAGCGTTGAAAGTACTAGCGGGAGTGGAGAGACCCAGCACTTC,CSVESTSGSGETQHF
.,TRBJ2-2,.,TRBV28,TGTGCCAGCAGTTTATGGGACAGCCTCACCGGGGAGCTGTTTTTT,CASSLWDSLTGELFF
.,TRBJ1-1,.,TRBV5-1,TGCGCCAGCAGCTTGGTCCGGACAAGGGGGAACACTGAAGCTTTCTTT,CASSLVRTRGNTEAFF
few,TRBJ2-7,TRBD2,TRBV7-6,TGTGCCAGCAGCGAGACTAGCGGGGGGTGGGAGCAGTACTTC,CASSETSGGWEQYF
.,TRBJ2-3,.,TRBV4-2,TGTGCCAGCAGCCAAGAAAGATTAAGCACAGATACGCAGTATTTT,CASSQERLSTDTQYF